This T cell receptor (beta chain) was observed in a study of T cell responses to AZD1222 COVID-19 vaccine. Overall study results and limits: Close to half of spike-specific TCRs reportedly recognize unmutated variant regions.

Sequenced by immunoSEQ multiplex PCR; TCRdb stores in-frame clones only, minus some. The sample holds around 270,000 clones, 90% to 95% seen once. A note on this clone: Its cognate antigen is unknown.

Source: peripheral blood, taken 28 days after the second AZD1222 dose. The receptor was derived from an adult who received the AZD1222 COVID-19 vaccine.

The CDR3 coding sequence is TGTGCCAGCAGTGAAGGGACGGGGCCCCAGCATTTT. Translation gives CASSEGTGPQHF. This chain joins TRBV2 and TRBJ1-5, with unresolved D. Trimming cost V 1 base and J 9 bases, with 7 bases left between them. Germline V gives CDR1 SNHLY, CDR2 FYNNEI. CDR3 size: 12 residues.